These 23 T cell receptor beta chains were sequenced from one sample in a study of T cell responses to AZD1222 COVID-19 vaccine. The repertoire was sequenced with immunoSEQ multiplex PCR; TCRdb's copy has only in-frame clones and lacks some. Altogether fewer than 150,000 clones are present, roughly 86% being singletons, with the ten largest covering roughly 4.5%. Sequencing used peripheral blood, obtained on day 0 of AZD1222 vaccination. The receptors here all came from an adult in good health.

V is TRBV15 and J is TRBJ1-1, with D hard to call. Trimming stripped 1 base from V and 4 bases from J, with 7 bases between. This CDR3 has 13 residues. Looked up from germline, CDR1 is LNHNV and CDR2 is YYDKDF (reference sequence). The CDR3 nucleotides are TGTGCCACCAGCAGAGTTCTGGGCACTGAAGCTTTCTTT. This sequence encodes CATSRVLGTEAFF.

The chain is built from TRBV5-6 and TRBJ1-1, with 8 bases matching TRBD1. Looked up from germline, CDR1 is SGHDT and CDR2 is YYEEEE. With V trimmed by 4 bases and J by 6 bases, 5 bases remained unmatched. The CDR3 extends over 13 amino acids. CDR3 in DNA: TGTGCCAGCAGCATGACAGGGGTCGCTGAAGCTTTCTTT. Translation: CASSMTGVAEAFF.

The chain is built from TRBV5-1 and TRBJ2-7, with a tentative D call TRBD2 (6 bases). Trimming removed 4 bases from V and 6 bases from J, with 17 bases in between. The CDR3 consists of 14 residues. Germline lookup yields CDR1 SGHRS and CDR2 YFSETQ. The CDR3 nucleotides read TGCGCCAGCAGCATAGGACACGGCGGGGTCGAGCAGTACTTC. Its translation: CASSIGHGGVEQYF.

In its sample, this clone was seen once. V is TRBV27 and J is TRBJ1-2; D uncertain. Per the germline V gene, CDR1 is MNHEY and CDR2 is SMNVEV (reference sequence). V was pared by 2 bases and J by 4 bases, with 11 bases between. The CDR3 runs 14 residues. CDR3 sequence (DNA): TGTGCCAGCAGTTTAGCAAGCCGTGGCTATGGCTACACCTTC. This gives the protein CASSLASRGYGYTF.

This chain links TRBV5-5 with TRBJ2-7, with D perhaps TRBD1 or TRBD2 (5 bases each). Trimming removed 3 bases at V and 1 base at J, with 14 bases between. The CDR3 extends over 15 amino acids. The germline gives CDR1 SGHKS, CDR2 YYEKEE (reference sequence). The CDR3 loop is CASSWGTSESYEQYF. CDR3 DNA sequence: TGTGCCAGCAGCTGGGGGACCTCCGAGTCCTACGAGCAGTACTTC.

The genes are TRBV2 and TRBJ1-6; TRBD1 agrees at 7 bases. Germline loops: CDR1 SNHLY, CDR2 FYNNEI. The CDR3 has 15 amino acids. J gave up 9 bases and V 2 bases, and 7 bases lay outside the gene matches. The CDR3 reads CASSEKTGSSSPLHF. The CDR3 nucleotides read TGTGCCAGCAGTGAAAAGACAGGGTCTTCTTCACCCCTCCACTTT.

The chain is built from TRBV2 and TRBJ2-3; perhaps TRBD1 as D (5 bases). This CDR3 is built from 15 residues. The ends were cut back, 6 bases at V and 4 bases at J, with 17 bases in the middle. Germline CDR1 SNHLY, CDR2 FYNNEI. CDR3: CASRKLQVASDTQYF. The DNA of the CDR3 is TGTGCCAGCAGAAAATTACAGGTTGCTTCAGATACGCAGTATTTT.

The chain couples TRBV19 to TRBJ2-2; no clear D. The CDR3 sequence is 14 residues long. Germline CDR1 is LNHDA and CDR2 is SQIVND (reference sequence). Trimming shortened V by 1 base and J by 3 bases, and 6 bases separated the two germline ends. This CDR3 reads CASSIAGYTGELFF. The CDR3 coding sequence is TGTGCCAGTAGTATAGCCGGATACACCGGGGAGCTGTTTTTT. The whole variable domain, filled in from reference TRBV19 and TRBJ2-2, reads DGGITQSPKYLFRKEGQNVTLSCEQNLNHDAMYWYRQDPGQGLRLIYYSQIVNDFQKGDIAEGYSVSREKKESFPLTVTSAQKNPTAFYLCASSIAGYTGELFFGEGSRLTVL.

The chain joins TRBV19 to TRBJ1-5; D is undetermined. V lost 7 bases and J lost 3, with 13 bases in between. Per the germline V gene, CDR1 is LNHDA and CDR2 is SQIVND (reference sequence). CDR3 length: 14 residues. In DNA form, the CDR3 reads TGTGCCAGTACCCCACGTGGGATCAATCAGCCCCAGCATTTT. The encoded protein is CASTPRGINQPQHF.

V and J are TRBV30 and TRBJ1-3; a weak D match, TRBD1 (5 bases). The ends were cut back, 2 bases at V and 2 bases at J, with 10 bases in the middle. This CDR3 comprises 14 residues. Germline loops: CDR1 GTSNPN, CDR2 SVGIG (reference sequence). The CDR3 here is CAWSPGSAGNTIYF. CDR3 nucleotide sequence: TGTGCCTGGAGTCCAGGGTCGGCTGGAAACACCATATATTTT.

This chain connects TRBV5-5 to TRBJ1-1, with no clear D. This CDR3 comprises 13 residues. The germline V gene has CDR1 SGHKS and CDR2 YYEKEE (reference sequence). The V end lost 2 bases, the J end lost 1 base, and 6 bases lay between the germline ends. This CDR3 reads CASSFSWNTEAFF. CDR3 bases: TGTGCCAGCAGCTTTTCGTGGAACACTGAAGCTTTCTTT. The complete variable domain, with remaining parts taken from reference TRBV5-5 and TRBJ1-1, reads DAGVTQSPTHLIKTRGQQVTLRCSPISGHKSVSWYQQVLGQGPQFIFQYYEKEERGRGNFPDRFSARQFPNYSSELNVNALLLGDSALYLCASSFSWNTEAFFGQGTRLTVV.

The sample holds one count of this clone. V usage is TRBV3-1 (or the pseudogene TRBV3-2) and J usage is TRBJ1-2, with a possible D match to TRBD1 (5 bases). V dropped 4 bases and J dropped 4 bases, with 16 bases sitting between them. The CDR3 is made up of 15 amino acids. The germline V gene has CDR1 LGHDT and CDR2 YNNKEL (reference sequence). For the CDR3, the DNA is TGTGCCAGCAGCCTGGGCGGACAATTAAGCTATGGCTACACCTTC. This gives the protein CASSLGGQLSYGYTF.

This clone was counted ten times or more. This chain connects TRBV7-2 to TRBJ1-5; D is uncertain. Per the germline V gene, CDR1 is SGHTA and CDR2 is FQGNSA. There are 16 residues in the CDR3. V was pared by 5 bases and J by 0 bases, with 14 bases between. The chain's CDR3 is CASSISGRGSNQPQHF. CDR3 nucleotide sequence: TGTGCCAGCAGCATTAGCGGGCGAGGTAGCAATCAGCCCCAGCATTTT.

This clone came up once. V gene TRBV2 combines with J gene TRBJ1-5; D is unresolved. Per germline, CDR1 SNHLY and CDR2 FYNNEI. The length of the CDR3 is 12 residues. V lost 0 bases, J lost 15 bases, and 12 bases lay in between. As DNA, the CDR3 is TGTGCCAGCAGTGAAGCGGGCGGGTATGGGCATTTT. Amino acids: CASSEAGGYGHF. The full variable domain, its missing parts supplied by reference TRBV2 and TRBJ1-5, is EPEVTQTPSHQVTQMGQEVILRCVPISNHLYFYWYRQILGQKVEFLVSFYNNEISEKSEIFDDQFSVERPDGSNFTLKIRSTKLEDSAMYFCASSEAGGYGHFGDGTRLSIL.

The genes are TRBV11-2 and TRBJ1-1, with 7 positions matching TRBD1. Germline CDR1 and CDR2: SGHAT and FQNNGV. Germline trimming cut 3 bases from V and 1 base from J; bases unmatched to any gene: 5. The CDR3 consists of 15 residues. The CDR3 loop is CASSFVQGGNTEAFF. For the CDR3, the DNA is TGTGCCAGCAGCTTCGTTCAGGGGGGGAACACTGAAGCTTTCTTT.

J is TRBJ2-2 and V is TRBV24-1; 9 bases fit TRBD1. The CDR3 is 15 amino acids. Germline assignment: CDR1 KGHDR and CDR2 SFDVKD. V lost 10 bases, J lost 5 bases, and 10 bases stayed unmatched. This CDR3 is CATAKQGAGTGELFF. The CDR3 DNA follows: TGTGCCACAGCCAAACAGGGGGCTGGGACCGGGGAGCTGTTTTTT.

The V and J genes are TRBV7-9 and TRBJ1-5, with D perhaps matching TRBD1 (5 bases). With 5 bases removed from V and 0 bases from J, the gap between germline ends came to 11 bases. The CDR3 contains 15 residues. Germline-derived CDR1 and CDR2 are SEHNR and FQNEAQ (reference sequence). The CDR3 sequence: CASSPAGVSNQPQHF. As DNA, the CDR3 is TGTGCCAGCAGCCCCGCGGGGGTTAGCAATCAGCCCCAGCATTTT. The entire variable domain, with the rest obtained from reference TRBV7-9 and TRBJ1-5, is as follows: DTGVSQNPRHKITKRGQNVTFRCDPISEHNRLYWYRQTLGQGPEFLTYFQNEAQLEKSRLLSDRFSAERPKGSFSTLEIQRTEQGDSAMYLCASSPAGVSNQPQHFGDGTRLSIL.

This chain uses TRBV29-1 with TRBJ2-3, with TRBD1 matching 9 bases. CDR1 is SQVTM, CDR2 ANQGSEA, per germline. This CDR3 spans 14 amino acids. The J segment lost 3 bases and the V segment lost 6 bases, leaving 7 bases of the junction unmatched. The CDR3 nucleotides read TGCAGCGTGGACGGACAGGGGATTACAGATACGCAGTATTTT. Amino acids: CSVDGQGITDTQYF.

This clone was seen a handful of times. The CDR3 sequence is CASSYSRSWTEQFF. In nucleotides, the CDR3 is TGTGCCAGCAGTTACTCGCGGAGTTGGACCGAGCAGTTCTTC. The chain uses TRBV6-5 and TRBJ2-1; no firm D call. The CDR3 sequence is 14 residues long. Deletions cut 0 bases from V and 10 bases from J, with 13 bases between. The germline gives CDR1 MNHEY, CDR2 SVGAGI.

The rearrangement joins TRBV7-2 to TRBJ2-5; 8 positions match TRBD2. This CDR3 is 14 amino acids long. Germline V gives CDR1 SGHTA, CDR2 FQGNSA. The ends lost 0 bases at V and 4 bases at J; junction bases unmatched: 1. The CDR3 DNA sequence: TGTGCCAGCAGCTTAGCTCTAGCGGGAGAGACCCAGTACTTC. Its translation is CASSLALAGETQYF. The full variable domain, rest sourced from reference TRBV7-2 and TRBJ2-5, is GAGVSQSPSNKVTEKGKDVELRCDPISGHTALYWYRQSLGQGLEFLIYFQGNSAPDKSGLPSDRFSAERTGGSVSTLTIQRTQQEDSAVYLCASSLALAGETQYFGPGTRLLVL.

This clone was detected a few times. The V gene is TRBV24-1, the J gene TRBJ2-2, with 8 bases matching TRBD1. The CDR3 consists of 13 residues. Trimming took 8 bases from V and 3 from J; bases not matched to a gene: 1. Germline CDR1 is KGHDR and CDR2 is SFDVKD. The DNA for the CDR3 is TGTGCCACCACGACAGGGGACACCGGGGAGCTGTTTTTT. Translation gives CATTTGDTGELFF.

This chain uses TRBV20-1 with TRBJ1-2; 9 bases map to TRBD1. This CDR3 is built from 11 residues. Looked up from germline, CDR1 is DFQATT and CDR2 is SNEGSKA (reference sequence). This chain's CDR3 is CSQGQGYGYTF. DNA of the CDR3: TGCAGCCAAGGACAGGGGTATGGCTACACCTTC.

V usage is TRBV2 and J usage is TRBJ2-5, with a weak D call TRBD1 (6 bases). Germline CDR1 is SNHLY and CDR2 is FYNNEI. This CDR3 comprises 14 residues. V was pared by 7 bases and J by 5 bases, with 17 bases between. In DNA form, the CDR3 reads TGTGCCAGCATCAGTGCAGGGGCGCGTGAGACCCAGTACTTC. Its protein is CASISAGARETQYF. Based on the CDR3 plus reference TRBV2 and TRBJ2-5, the full variable domain is EPEVTQTPSHQVTQMGQEVILRCVPISNHLYFYWYRQILGQKVEFLVSFYNNEISEKSEIFDDQFSVERPDGSNFTLKIRSTKLEDSAMYFCASISAGARETQYFGPGTRLLVL.